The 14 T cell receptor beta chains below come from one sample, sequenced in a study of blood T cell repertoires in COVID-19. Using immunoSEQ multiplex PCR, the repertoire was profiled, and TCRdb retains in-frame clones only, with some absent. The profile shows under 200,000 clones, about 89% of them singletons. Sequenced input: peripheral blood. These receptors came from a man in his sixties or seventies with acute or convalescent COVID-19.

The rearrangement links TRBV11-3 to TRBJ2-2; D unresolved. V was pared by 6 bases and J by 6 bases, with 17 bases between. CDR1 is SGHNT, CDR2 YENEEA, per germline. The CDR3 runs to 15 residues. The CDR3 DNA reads TGTGCCAGCAGTCGCCGACTGACGTCGGCCGGGGAGCTGTTTTTT. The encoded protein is CASSRRLTSAGELFF. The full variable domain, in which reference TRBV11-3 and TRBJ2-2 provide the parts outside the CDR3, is EAGVVQSPRYKIIEKKQPVAFWCNPISGHNTLYWYLQNLGQGPELLIRYENEEAVDDSQLPKDRFSAERLKGVDSTLKIQPAELGDSAVYLCASSRRLTSAGELFFGEGSRLTVL.

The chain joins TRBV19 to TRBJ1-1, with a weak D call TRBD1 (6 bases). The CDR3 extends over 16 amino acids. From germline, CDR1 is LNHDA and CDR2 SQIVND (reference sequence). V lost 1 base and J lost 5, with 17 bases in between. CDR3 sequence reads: CASSIVSRGTRTEAFF. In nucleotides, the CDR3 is TGTGCCAGTAGTATAGTTTCGAGGGGGACTAGAACTGAAGCTTTCTTT.

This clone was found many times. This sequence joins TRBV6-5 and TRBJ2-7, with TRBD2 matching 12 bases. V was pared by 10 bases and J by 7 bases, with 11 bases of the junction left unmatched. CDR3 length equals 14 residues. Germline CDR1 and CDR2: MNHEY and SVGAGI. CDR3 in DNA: TGTGCCATCTCGAGACTAGCGGGGGTCCATGAGCAGTACTTC. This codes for CAISRLAGVHEQYF.

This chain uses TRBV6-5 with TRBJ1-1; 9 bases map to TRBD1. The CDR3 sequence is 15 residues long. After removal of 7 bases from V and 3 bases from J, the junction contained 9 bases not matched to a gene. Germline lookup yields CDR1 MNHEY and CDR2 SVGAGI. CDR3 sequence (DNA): TGTGCCAGCAAAAAGGGACAGGGAGGAGACACTGAAGCTTTCTTT. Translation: CASKKGQGGDTEAFF.

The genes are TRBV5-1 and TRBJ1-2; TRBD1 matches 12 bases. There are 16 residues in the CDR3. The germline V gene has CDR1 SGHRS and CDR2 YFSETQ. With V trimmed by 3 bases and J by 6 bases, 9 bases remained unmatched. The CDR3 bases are TGCGCCAGCAGCTCGGGACAGGGGGCGTTGATCCATGGCTACACCTTC. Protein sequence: CASSSGQGALIHGYTF. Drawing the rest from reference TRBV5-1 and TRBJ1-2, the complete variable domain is KAGVTQTPRYLIKTRGQQVTLSCSPISGHRSVSWYQQTPGQGLQFLFEYFSETQRNKGNFPGRFSGRQFSNSRSEMNVSTLELGDSALYLCASSSGQGALIHGYTFGSGTRLTVV.

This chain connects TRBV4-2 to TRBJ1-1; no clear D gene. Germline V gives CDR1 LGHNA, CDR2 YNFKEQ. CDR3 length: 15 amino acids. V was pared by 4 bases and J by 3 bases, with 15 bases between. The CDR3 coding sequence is TGTGCCAGCAGCCCATTTTCGTCGGGATACACTGAAGCTTTCTTT. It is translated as CASSPFSSGYTEAFF.

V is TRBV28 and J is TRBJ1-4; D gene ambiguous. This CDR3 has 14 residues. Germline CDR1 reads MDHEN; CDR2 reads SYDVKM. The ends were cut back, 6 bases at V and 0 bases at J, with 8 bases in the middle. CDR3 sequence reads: CASSQIATNEKLFF. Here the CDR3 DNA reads TGTGCCAGCAGCCAGATTGCAACTAATGAAAAACTGTTTTTT.

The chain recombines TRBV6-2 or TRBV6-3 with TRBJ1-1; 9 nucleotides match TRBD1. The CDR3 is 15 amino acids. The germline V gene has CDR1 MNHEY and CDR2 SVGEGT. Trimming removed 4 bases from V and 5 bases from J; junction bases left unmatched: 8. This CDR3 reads CASSSRGQGNTEAFF. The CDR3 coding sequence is TGTGCCAGCAGTTCCCGAGGACAGGGGAATACTGAAGCTTTCTTT.

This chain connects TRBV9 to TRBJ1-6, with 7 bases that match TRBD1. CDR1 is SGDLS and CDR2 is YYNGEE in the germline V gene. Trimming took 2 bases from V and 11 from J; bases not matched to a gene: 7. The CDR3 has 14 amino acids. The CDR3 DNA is TGTGCCAGCAGCGTGTCCGGGACAGACGCACCCCTCCACTTT. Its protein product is CASSVSGTDAPLHF.

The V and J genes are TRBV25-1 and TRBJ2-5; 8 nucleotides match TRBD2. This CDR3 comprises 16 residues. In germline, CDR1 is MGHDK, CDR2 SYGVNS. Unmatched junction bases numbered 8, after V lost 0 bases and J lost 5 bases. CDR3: CASSEYKAGGAETQYF. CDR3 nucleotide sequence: TGTGCCAGCAGTGAATATAAGGCCGGGGGGGCGGAGACCCAGTACTTC.

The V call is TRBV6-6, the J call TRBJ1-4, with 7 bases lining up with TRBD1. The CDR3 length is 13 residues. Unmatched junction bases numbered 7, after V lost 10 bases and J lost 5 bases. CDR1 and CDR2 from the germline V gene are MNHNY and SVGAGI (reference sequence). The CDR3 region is CATKGGGNEKLFF. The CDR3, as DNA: TGTGCCACCAAAGGGGGCGGGAATGAAAAACTGTTTTTT.

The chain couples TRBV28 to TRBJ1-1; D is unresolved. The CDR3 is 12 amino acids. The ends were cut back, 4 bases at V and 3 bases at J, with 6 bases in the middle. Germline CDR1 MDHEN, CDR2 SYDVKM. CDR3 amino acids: CASSSTDTEAFF. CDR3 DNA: TGTGCCAGCAGTTCAACAGACACTGAAGCTTTCTTT.

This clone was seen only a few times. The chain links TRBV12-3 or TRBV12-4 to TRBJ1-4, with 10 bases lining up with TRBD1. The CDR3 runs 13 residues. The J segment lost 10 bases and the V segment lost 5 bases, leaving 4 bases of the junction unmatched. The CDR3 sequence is CASSGQGGGKLFF. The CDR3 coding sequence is TGTGCCAGCAGTGGACAGGGGGGCGGAAAACTGTTTTTT.

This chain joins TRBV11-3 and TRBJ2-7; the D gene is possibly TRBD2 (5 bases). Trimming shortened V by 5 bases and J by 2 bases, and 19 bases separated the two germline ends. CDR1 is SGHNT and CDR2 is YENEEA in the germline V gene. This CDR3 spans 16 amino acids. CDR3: CASSAHHGGSPYEQYF. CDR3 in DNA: TGTGCCAGCAGCGCACACCATGGCGGGTCCCCCTACGAGCAGTACTTC. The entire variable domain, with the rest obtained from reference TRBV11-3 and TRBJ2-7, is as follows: EAGVVQSPRYKIIEKKQPVAFWCNPISGHNTLYWYLQNLGQGPELLIRYENEEAVDDSQLPKDRFSAERLKGVDSTLKIQPAELGDSAVYLCASSAHHGGSPYEQYFGPGTRLTVT.